This entry lists 4 T cell receptor beta chains sequenced from one sample in a study of blood T cells in healthy people across ages. Through a sample-barcoded 5' primer and a J-beta primer mix, a second PCR was run for about 6 to 11 cycles. MiXCR, run by TCRdb on the 5' RACE reads, gives a single entry per CDR3 protein. The repertoire holds 1.4 million to 1.5 million distinct CDR3 sequences, approximately 38% seen once, with under 8% in the top ten. Sequencing input: blood. These receptors came from a woman aged 18-29 years in good health.

The chain joins TRBV7-6 to TRBJ2-5; 9 bases line up with TRBD1. Germline trimming cut 5 bases from V and 1 base from J; bases unmatched to any gene: 5. The germline V gene encodes CDR1 SGHVS and CDR2 FNYEAQ. This CDR3 is 15 amino acids long. CDR3 DNA: TGTGCCAGCAGCCCCGGGACAGGGCCCCAAGAGACCCAGTACTTC. It encodes CASSPGTGPQETQYF.

J is TRBJ2-1 and V is TRBV4-1; D ambiguous. There are 16 residues in the CDR3. The germline V gene has CDR1 MGHRA and CDR2 YSYEKL. Trimming stripped 0 bases from V and 3 bases from J, with 12 bases between. CDR3 amino acids: CASSQEHQPYYNEQFF. In DNA, the CDR3 is TGCGCCAGCAGCCAAGAACATCAGCCCTACTACAATGAGCAGTTCTTC.

This clonotype was observed at least ten times. The V and J genes are TRBV4-2 and TRBJ2-3; 10 positions match TRBD2. Trimming took 0 bases from V and 1 from J; bases not matched to a gene: 10. Per the germline V gene, CDR1 is LGHNA and CDR2 is YNFKEQ. The CDR3 runs 19 residues. CDR3 loop: CASSQEKASGSSRTDTQYF. Here the CDR3 DNA reads TGTGCCAGCAGCCAAGAGAAGGCTAGCGGGAGTTCCCGCACAGATACGCAGTATTTT.

This chain joins TRBV20-1 and TRBJ2-1; a weak D match, TRBD1 (5 bases). V was trimmed by 0 bases and J by 7 bases, leaving 16 bases between them. Germline V gene lookup returns CDR1 DFQATT and CDR2 SNEGSKA (reference sequence). This CDR3 is 15 amino acids long. The CDR3 loop is CSAREVRTPTNEQFF. CDR3 in DNA: TGCAGTGCTAGAGAGGTACGGACACCGACGAATGAGCAGTTCTTC.